What follows describes a single TCR beta chain. Its target is unknown. Clones were sequenced by immunoSEQ multiplex PCR, and TCRdb holds only the in-frame ones, with some missing. The profile shows about 30,000 clones, over 85% of them singletons. These data are taken from a study of T cells in tuberculosis. Across the study: IGRA-negative adolescents, IGRA-positive adolescents with latent tuberculosis and adults with active tuberculosis formed this South African cohort.

Trimming took 9 bases from V and 3 from J, leaving 18 bases between them. Per germline, CDR1 SGHRS and CDR2 YFSETQ. CDR3 size: 15 residues. Tuberculin skin test and IGRA determined adolescents' latent tuberculosis status at entry. Findings of the study overall: The TCR-beta difference was not significant; alpha differences partly reflected length.

The sequencing sample was made of PBMCs. The chain joins TRBV5-1 to TRBJ2-2, with D possibly matching TRBD2 (6 bases). The source of this sequence is a donor aged 10-30 years with latent tuberculosis or without tuberculosis infection. The CDR3: CATQEGSSYTGELFF. In DNA, the CDR3 is TGCGCCACACAGGAGGGCTCGTCCTACACCGGGGAGCTGTTTTTT.